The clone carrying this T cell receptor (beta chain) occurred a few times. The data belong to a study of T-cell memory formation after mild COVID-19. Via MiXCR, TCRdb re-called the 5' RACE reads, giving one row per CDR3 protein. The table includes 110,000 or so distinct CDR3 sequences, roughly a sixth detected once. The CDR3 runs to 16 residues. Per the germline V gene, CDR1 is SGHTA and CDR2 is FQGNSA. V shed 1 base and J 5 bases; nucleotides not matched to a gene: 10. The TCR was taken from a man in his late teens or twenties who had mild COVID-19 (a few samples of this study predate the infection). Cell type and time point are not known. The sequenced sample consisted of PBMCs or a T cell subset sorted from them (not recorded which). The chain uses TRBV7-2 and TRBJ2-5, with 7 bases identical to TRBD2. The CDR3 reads CASSLVRLASGETQYF. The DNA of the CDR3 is TGTGCCAGCAGCTTAGTACGACTAGCCTCCGGGGAGACCCAGTACTTC.